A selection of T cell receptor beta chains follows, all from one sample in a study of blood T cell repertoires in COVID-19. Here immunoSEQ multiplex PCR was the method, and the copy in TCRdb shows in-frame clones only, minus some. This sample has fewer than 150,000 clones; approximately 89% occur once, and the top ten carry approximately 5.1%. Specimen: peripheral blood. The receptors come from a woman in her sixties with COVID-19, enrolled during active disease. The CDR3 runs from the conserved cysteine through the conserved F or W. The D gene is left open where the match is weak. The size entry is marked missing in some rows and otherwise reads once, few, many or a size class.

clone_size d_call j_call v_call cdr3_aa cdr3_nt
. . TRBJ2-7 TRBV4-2 CASSQDLGAGRSGEQYF TGTGCCAGCAGCCAAGACTTAGGGGCCGGAAGGTCTGGCGAGCAGTACTTC
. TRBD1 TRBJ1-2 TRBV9 CASSAQTGTGRGYTF TGTGCCAGCAGCGCCCAGACGGGGACAGGGCGAGGCTACACCTTC
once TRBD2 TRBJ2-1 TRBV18 CASSPWEGRDNEQFF TGTGCCAGCTCACCCTGGGAGGGAAGGGACAATGAGCAGTTCTTC
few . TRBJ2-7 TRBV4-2 CASSQEARAAAPYEQYF TGTGCCAGCAGCCAAGAGGCGAGGGCCGCTGCGCCCTACGAGCAGTACTTC
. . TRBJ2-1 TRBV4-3 CASSQDEVSAVNNEQFF TGCGCCAGCAGCCAAGATGAGGTATCGGCGGTCAACAATGAGCAGTTCTTC
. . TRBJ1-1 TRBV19 CASSRVSTEAFF TGTGCCAGTAGTCGGGTGTCCACTGAAGCTTTCTTT
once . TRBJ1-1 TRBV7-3 CASSSQGDTEAFF TGTGCCAGCAGCTCACAGGGAGATACTGAAGCTTTCTTT
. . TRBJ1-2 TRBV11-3 CASSGTAPGIGYTF TGTGCCAGCAGCGGTACGGCCCCGGGTATAGGCTACACCTTC
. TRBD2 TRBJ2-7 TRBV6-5 CASRAGGSYEQYF TGTGCCAGCAGGGCGGGGGGATCCTACGAGCAGTACTTC
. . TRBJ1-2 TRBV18 CASSPRSGQSNYGYTF TGTGCCAGCTCACCAAGGTCAGGGCAGTCTAACTATGGCTACACCTTC
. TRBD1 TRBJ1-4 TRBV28 CASSGGTNEKLFF TGTGCCAGCTCAGGGGGGACTAATGAAAAACTGTTTTTT
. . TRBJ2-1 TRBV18 CASSLPGIDEQFF TGTGCCAGCTCACTTCCAGGGATAGATGAGCAGTTCTTC
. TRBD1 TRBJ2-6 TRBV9 CASSVTGDAANVLTF TGTGCCAGCAGCGTGACAGGGGACGCAGCCAACGTCCTGACTTTC
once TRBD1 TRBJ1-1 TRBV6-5 CASRTGDVNTEAFF TGTGCCAGCAGAACAGGGGACGTGAACACTGAAGCTTTCTTT
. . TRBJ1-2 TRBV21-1 CASSKVVGQGLNYGYTF TGTGCCAGCAGCAAAGTGGTGGGACAGGGCTTGAACTATGGCTACACCTTC
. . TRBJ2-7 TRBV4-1 CASSQGSDSRTEQYF TGCGCCAGCAGCCAAGGGTCCGACAGTAGAACGGAGCAGTACTTC
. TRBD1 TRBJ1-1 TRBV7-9 CASSLAGTGSEAFF TGTGCCAGCAGCTTAGCTGGGACAGGCAGCGAAGCTTTCTTT
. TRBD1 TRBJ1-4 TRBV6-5 CASRTGVGEKLFF TGTGCCAGCAGAACAGGGGTAGGCGAAAAACTGTTTTTT
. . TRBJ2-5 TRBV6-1 CASSELDRLETQYF TGTGCCAGCAGTGAATTAGACAGGTTAGAGACCCAGTACTTC
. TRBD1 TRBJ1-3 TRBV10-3 CAIRNLTGVGNTIYF TGTGCCATCAGAAACCTGACAGGGGTCGGAAACACCATATATTTT
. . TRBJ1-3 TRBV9 CASSVSTGSSGNTIYF TGTGCCAGCAGCGTAAGCACAGGGAGCTCTGGAAACACCATATATTTT
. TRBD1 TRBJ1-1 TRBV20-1 CRTGGLSEAFF TGCAGGACAGGGGGCCTCAGTGAAGCTTTCTTT
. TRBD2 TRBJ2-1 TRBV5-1 CASSPRVGGEGEQFF TGCGCCAGCAGCCCTCGGGTCGGGGGGGAAGGAGAGCAGTTCTTC
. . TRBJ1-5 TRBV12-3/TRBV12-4 CASSLPGQPQHF TGTGCCAGCAGTCTTCCGGGACAGCCCCAGCATTTT
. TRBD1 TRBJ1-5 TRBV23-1 CASSQPFGFGGTGEIRPQHF TGCGCCAGCAGTCAACCTTTCGGGTTCGGAGGGACAGGTGAAATTCGGCCCCAGCATTTT
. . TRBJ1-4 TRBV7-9 CASGRGGGYEKLFF TGTGCCAGCGGGCGGGGAGGAGGCTATGAAAAACTGTTTTTT
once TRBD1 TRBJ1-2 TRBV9 CASSPGQGDYRRYYGYTF TGTGCCAGCAGCCCTGGACAGGGTGACTACAGACGCTATTATGGCTACACCTTC
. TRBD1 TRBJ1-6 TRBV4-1 CASSQDDRAALSPLHF TGCGCCAGCAGCCAAGATGACAGGGCCGCCCTTTCACCCCTCCACTTT
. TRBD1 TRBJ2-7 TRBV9 CASSETGASYEQYF TGTGCCAGCAGCGAAACAGGGGCCTCCTACGAGCAGTACTTC
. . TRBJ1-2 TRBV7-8 CASSLGGNYGYTF TGTGCCAGCAGCTTAGGCGGTAACTATGGCTACACCTTC
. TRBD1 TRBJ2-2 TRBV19 CASSIVGQGVTGELFF TGTGCCAGTAGTATAGTGGGACAGGGGGTCACCGGGGAGCTGTTTTTT
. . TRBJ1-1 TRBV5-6 CASSLRLQGDTEAFF TGTGCCAGCAGCTTGAGGCTACAGGGCGACACTGAAGCTTTCTTT
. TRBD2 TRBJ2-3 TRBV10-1 CASSLVSGASTDTQYF TGCGCCAGCAGTCTGGTTAGCGGGGCTAGCACAGATACGCAGTATTTT
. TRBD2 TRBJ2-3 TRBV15 CATSRSLAGGTDTQYF TGTGCCACCAGCAGGTCACTAGCGGGAGGCACAGATACGCAGTATTTT
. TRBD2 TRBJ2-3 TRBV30 CAWLAGRLSTDTQYF TGTGCCTGGCTAGCGGGGCGACTAAGCACAGATACGCAGTATTTT
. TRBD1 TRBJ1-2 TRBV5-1 CASSSPGTGGNYGYTF TGCGCCAGCAGCTCACCCGGGACAGGGGGCAACTATGGCTACACCTTC
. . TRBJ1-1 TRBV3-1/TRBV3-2 CASSQDSREAFF TGTGCCAGCAGCCAAGATTCCCGGGAAGCTTTCTTT
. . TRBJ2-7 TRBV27 CASSLSGGLGYEQYF TGTGCCAGCAGTTTATCGGGGGGGCTCGGGTACGAGCAGTACTTC
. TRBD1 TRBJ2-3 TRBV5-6 CASSSTGEDTQYF TGTGCCAGCAGCTCGACAGGGGAAGATACGCAGTATTTT
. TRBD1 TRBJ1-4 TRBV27 CASTLSGGGDKKLFF TGTGCCAGCACTCTCTCAGGGGGCGGGGATAAAAAACTGTTTTTT
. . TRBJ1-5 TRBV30 CAWSLGAWQPQHF TGTGCCTGGAGTTTAGGGGCTTGGCAGCCCCAGCATTTT
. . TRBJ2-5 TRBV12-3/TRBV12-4 CASSPAETQYF TGTGCCAGCTCCCCCGCGGAGACCCAGTACTTC
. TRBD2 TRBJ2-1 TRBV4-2 CASSQVVAGVEQFF TGTGCCAGCAGCCAAGTGGTGGCGGGGGTAGAGCAGTTCTTC
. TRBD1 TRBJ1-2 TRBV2 CASTGNLAKGQSNYGYTF TGTGCCAGCACGGGTAATCTTGCGAAGGGACAGTCTAACTATGGCTACACCTTC
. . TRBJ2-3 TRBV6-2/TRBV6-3 CASSYWSSGSGGGVLGTQYF TGTGCCAGCAGTTACTGGAGTAGCGGTTCGGGCGGGGGCGTTCTGGGTACGCAGTATTTT
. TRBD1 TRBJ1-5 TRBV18 CASSQGTVAQPQHF TGTGCCAGCTCACAAGGGACAGTAGCTCAGCCCCAGCATTTT
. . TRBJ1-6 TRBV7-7 CASNNSRGYTRSYNSPLHF TGTGCTAGCAACAATAGTCGGGGTTACACCAGGTCCTATAATTCACCCCTCCACTTT
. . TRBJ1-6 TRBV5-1 CASSHWGGEHSPLHF TGCGCCAGCAGCCACTGGGGGGGTGAACATTCACCCCTCCACTTT
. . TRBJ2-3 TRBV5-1 CASSVPEGALNTDTQYF TGCGCCAGCAGCGTACCGGAGGGGGCCTTGAACACAGATACGCAGTATTTT
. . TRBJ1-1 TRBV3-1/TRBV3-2 CASSQDQRTEAFF TGTGCCAGCAGCCAAGACCAGCGGACTGAAGCTTTCTTT
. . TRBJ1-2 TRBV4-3 CASSPQQGGYYGYTF TGCGCCAGCAGCCCCCAACAGGGAGGGTACTATGGCTACACCTTC
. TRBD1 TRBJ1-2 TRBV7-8 CASSLTGGANYGYTF TGTGCCAGCAGCTTAACAGGGGGAGCTAACTATGGCTACACCTTC
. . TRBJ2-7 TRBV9 CASSPGEGVLSYEQYF TGTGCCAGCAGCCCCGGGGAGGGGGTGTTGTCTTACGAGCAGTACTTC
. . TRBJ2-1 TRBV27 CASEDSSYNEQFF TGTGCCAGCGAAGACAGCTCCTACAATGAGCAGTTCTTC
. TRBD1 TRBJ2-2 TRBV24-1 CATSDFRDRGNTGELFF TGTGCCACCAGTGATTTCCGGGACAGGGGTAACACCGGGGAGCTGTTTTTT
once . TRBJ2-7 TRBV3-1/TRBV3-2 CASSQAEWSSYEQYF TGTGCCAGCAGCCAAGCGGAGTGGAGCTCCTACGAGCAGTACTTC
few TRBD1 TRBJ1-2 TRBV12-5 CASGLPGQGANYGYTF TGTGCTAGTGGTTTGCCGGGACAGGGGGCAAACTATGGCTACACCTTC
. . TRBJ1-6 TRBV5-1 CASSLDRSSYNSPLHF TGCGCCAGCAGCTTGGATAGGAGCTCCTATAATTCACCCCTCCACTTT
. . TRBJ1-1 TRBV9 CASSVPGLTEAFF TGTGCCAGCAGCGTACCAGGGTTGACTGAAGCTTTCTTT